This paragraph covers one TCR beta chain sequence. Antigen unknown. Produced via immunoSEQ multiplex PCR; TCRdb's table is partial and in-frame only. The data contain about 83,000 clones, around 88% of them seen just once; the ten biggest clones take up about 1.3%. CDR1 is MDHEN, CDR2 SYDVKM, per germline. V lost 6 bases, J lost 4 bases, and 3 bases lay in between. The CDR3 extends over 10 amino acids. The sample is drawn from a study of lymphopenia after photon versus proton radiotherapy. Whole-study findings and limits: A bigger post-nadir fall in TCR diversity correlated inversely with survival time in deceased patients. Post-nadir diversity loss with photons came from oligoclonal expansion, particularly CD8+ Temra cells. Only patients who died were analyzed for survival; proton advantage is unproven.

The receptor was derived from a man between 60 and 75 years old with pancreatic cancer. The chain combines TRBV28 with TRBJ2-5, with D unresolved. Specimen: peripheral blood, collected from a patient treated with proton-based radiotherapy. The CDR3 DNA reads TGTGCCAGCAGCGGAGAGACCCAGTACTTC. Amino acid sequence: CASSGETQYF. Together with reference TRBV28 and TRBJ2-5, the CDR3 gives the full variable domain: DVKVTQSSRYLVKRTGEKVFLECVQDMDHENMFWYRQDPGLGLRLIYFSYDVKMKEKGDIPEGYSVSREKKERFSLILESASTNQTSMYLCASSGETQYFGPGTRLLVL.